The TCR beta chain described here comes from a study of CD8 T cells in ankylosing spondylitis. Overall study results and limits: Matched ankylosing spondylitis synovial fluid reportedly contained a significantly enriched population of disease-linked clones.

Scientists made TCR beta libraries using quantitative 5'-RACE with molecular barcodes. TCRdb used MiXCR to reprocess the 5' RACE reads, holding one entry per CDR3 protein. The sample shows 200,000 or so distinct CDR3 sequences, roughly 24% of them seen only once. With 6 bases removed from V and 0 bases from J, the gap between germline ends came to 17 bases. This CDR3 contains 17 residues. Notes on this clonotype: The antigen is undetermined.

Sequencing was carried out using blood, either unsorted or a sorted T cell fraction (not recorded which). The receptor's source is a male donor with ankylosing spondylitis or in good health (not recorded which). The chain has TRBV12-3 or TRBV12-4 and TRBJ2-2, with D maybe TRBD2 (6 bases). In DNA, the CDR3 is TGTGCCAGCAGGCCTATTCCGGGACTTTCGAACACCGGGGAGCTGTTTTTT. Its protein product is CASRPIPGLSNTGELFF.